A selection of T cell receptor beta chains follows, all from one sample in a study of blood T cell repertoires in COVID-19. Measured with immunoSEQ multiplex PCR; TCRdb has only the in-frame clones, and not every one. The data hold some 100,000 clones, with 81% observed a single time. The material sequenced was peripheral blood. The receptors derive from a man aged 55 to 70 with acute or convalescent COVID-19. The CDR3 runs from the conserved cysteine through the conserved F or W. D genes are given only for firm matches. Size tells how often a clone was seen (once, few, many) or the class of an expanded clone, and some rows leave it out.

j_gene	v_gene	len	d_gene	abundance	CDR3aa	CDR3nt
TRBJ2-3	TRBV25-1	13	TRBD2	NA	CASTRGGDHTQYF	TGTGCCAGCACGCGGGGAGGGGATCATACGCAGTATTTT
TRBJ1-5	TRBV27	14	TRBD1	once	CASSWTGIHQPQHF	TGTGCCAGCAGTTGGACAGGGATTCATCAGCCCCAGCATTTT
TRBJ1-1	TRBV7-2	15	NA	NA	CASSLWGGRDTEAFF	TGTGCCAGCAGCTTATGGGGAGGACGGGACACTGAAGCTTTCTTT
TRBJ2-7	TRBV2	14	NA	NA	CASSRDLAAYEQYF	TGTGCCAGCAGCAGGGACTTAGCGGCCTACGAGCAGTACTTC
TRBJ1-2	TRBV5-4	15	NA	few	CASSTPGLGDRGYTF	TGTGCCAGCAGCACGCCGGGACTGGGGGACCGAGGCTACACCTTC
TRBJ1-1	TRBV5-1	16	TRBD1	NA	CASSTGGPASGPEAFF	TGCGCCAGCAGTACAGGGGGGCCGGCGTCAGGCCCTGAAGCTTTCTTT
TRBJ1-1	TRBV28	15	NA	NA	CASSPAGLGAVRAFF	TGTGCCAGCAGTCCCGCCGGTTTGGGGGCGGTTAGAGCTTTCTTT
TRBJ2-7	TRBV5-4	15	TRBD1	NA	CASSVAGTGTYEQYF	TGTGCCAGCAGCGTTGCCGGGACAGGGACATACGAGCAGTACTTC
TRBJ2-3	TRBV9	15	NA	NA	CASSVAGGTTDTQYF	TGTGCCAGCAGCGTAGCTGGAGGAACCACAGATACGCAGTATTTT
TRBJ1-2	TRBV11-2	15	NA	NA	CASSLGTGLYYGYTF	TGTGCCAGCAGCTTAGGTACAGGGCTTTACTATGGCTACACCTTC
TRBJ1-4	TRBV5-1	14	TRBD1	NA	CASRTGGSNEKLFF	TGCGCCAGCCGAACAGGGGGGTCTAATGAAAAACTGTTTTTT
TRBJ2-7	TRBV27	13	TRBD1	once	CASSLDRGYEQYF	TGTGCCAGCAGTTTAGACAGGGGCTACGAGCAGTACTTC
TRBJ2-5	TRBV4-3	12	NA	NA	CASSQFGETQYF	TGCGCCAGCAGCCAATTCGGGGAGACCCAGTACTTC
TRBJ1-6	TRBV27	12	NA	NA	CASSSYNSPLHF	TGTGCCAGCAGTTCTTATAATTCACCCCTCCACTTT
TRBJ2-3	TRBV12-3/TRBV12-4	13	NA	NA	CASSVSGTDTQYF	TGTGCCAGCAGTGTTAGCGGCACAGATACGCAGTATTTT
TRBJ2-1	TRBV6-6	13	TRBD1	few	CASNFGQGNEQFF	TGTGCCAGCAACTTTGGACAGGGCAATGAGCAGTTCTTC
TRBJ2-1	TRBV6-4	15	TRBD2	few	CASSDSTSGSNEQFF	TGTGCCAGCAGTGACTCGACTAGCGGGAGCAATGAGCAGTTCTTC
TRBJ2-1	TRBV2	13	TRBD2	NA	CAKEREGRDEQFF	TGTGCCAAAGAGCGGGAGGGCCGGGATGAGCAGTTCTTC
TRBJ1-5	TRBV3-1/TRBV3-2	16	TRBD1	NA	CASRDRTGELGGPQHF	TGTGCCAGCAGAGACAGGACAGGGGAATTAGGTGGGCCCCAGCATTTT
TRBJ1-4	TRBV10-2	13	NA	NA	CATRPAGNEKLFF	TGCGCCACCCGACCTGCAGGCAATGAAAAACTGTTTTTT
TRBJ1-5	TRBV28	15	NA	NA	CASSRLVNSNQPQHF	TGTGCCAGCAGTAGACTAGTAAATAGCAATCAGCCCCAGCATTTT
TRBJ2-1	TRBV21-1	15	NA	NA	CASSNPGQGHNEQFF	TGTGCCAGCAGCAATCCGGGACAGGGACACAATGAGCAGTTCTTC
TRBJ1-1	TRBV28	18	TRBD1	NA	CASSSPTGTGGKDTEAFF	TGTGCCAGCAGTTCCCCTACCGGGACAGGGGGCAAGGACACTGAAGCTTTCTTT
TRBJ1-2	TRBV6-5	14	NA	once	CASRGVGPNYGYTF	TGTGCCAGCAGGGGTGTGGGCCCAAACTATGGCTACACCTTC
TRBJ1-1	TRBV18	14	NA	NA	CASSSQGGDTEAFF	TGTGCCAGCTCATCCCAGGGTGGGGACACTGAAGCTTTCTTT
TRBJ1-1	TRBV6-5	14	NA	NA	CASRNRDMNTEAFF	TGTGCCAGCAGAAACAGGGATATGAACACTGAAGCTTTCTTT
TRBJ1-2	TRBV15	13	NA	NA	CATSRSSSYGYTF	TGTGCCACCAGCAGAAGTTCCAGCTATGGCTACACCTTC
TRBJ1-1	TRBV6-5	13	NA	NA	CASKDTHNTEAFF	TGTGCCAGCAAGGACACACATAACACTGAAGCTTTCTTT
TRBJ1-5	TRBV5-5	14	NA	once	CASSLDMRDQPQHF	TGTGCCAGCAGCTTGGATATGAGGGATCAGCCCCAGCATTTT
TRBJ2-1	TRBV11-3	14	NA	NA	CASSSDSSYNEQFF	TGTGCCAGCAGCTCCGATAGCTCCTACAATGAGCAGTTCTTC
TRBJ1-1	TRBV19	14	TRBD1	once	CASNLDRPNTEAFF	TGTGCCAGTAACTTGGACAGGCCGAACACTGAAGCTTTCTTT
TRBJ2-1	TRBV27	15	TRBD1	NA	CASSWGQGIYNEQFF	TGTGCCAGCAGTTGGGGACAGGGAATTTACAATGAGCAGTTCTTC
TRBJ1-1	TRBV4-1	11	NA	NA	CASSRDTEAFF	TGCGCCAGCAGCCGAGACACTGAAGCTTTCTTT
TRBJ2-3	TRBV11-2	15	TRBD1	NA	CASSLNQGAWDTQYF	TGTGCCAGCAGTCTTAACCAGGGGGCTTGGGATACGCAGTATTTT
TRBJ1-4	TRBV6-6	15	NA	NA	CASSYSGATNEKLFF	TGTGCCAGCAGTTACTCGGGAGCAACTAATGAAAAACTGTTTTTT
TRBJ1-4	TRBV7-6	17	TRBD1	NA	CASSLLGQGPTNEKLFF	TGTGCCAGCAGCTTATTAGGACAGGGGCCAACTAATGAAAAACTGTTTTTT
TRBJ1-4	TRBV23-1	13	NA	NA	CASSQQDSRGEFF	TGCGCCAGCAGTCAACAGGACAGTCGAGGGGAGTTTTTT
TRBJ2-1	TRBV4-2	14	TRBD1	NA	CASSRGQGVDEQFF	TGTGCCAGCAGCCGGGGACAGGGAGTCGATGAGCAGTTCTTC
TRBJ2-2	TRBV3-1/TRBV3-2	13	NA	NA	CASSQGAAGELFF	TGTGCCAGCAGCCAAGGCGCGGCCGGGGAGCTGTTTTTT
TRBJ2-1	TRBV4-3	15	NA	NA	CASSQDLRRGYEQFF	TGCGCCAGCAGCCAAGATTTGCGGCGCGGGTATGAGCAGTTCTTC
TRBJ1-2	TRBV7-9	16	TRBD1	NA	CASSLGTGTGFYGYTF	TGTGCCAGCAGCTTAGGCACCGGGACAGGCTTTTATGGCTACACCTTC
TRBJ2-1	TRBV5-4	13	TRBD1	once	CASSPTGAREQFF	TGTGCCAGCTCACCTACAGGGGCCCGCGAGCAGTTCTTC
TRBJ2-7	TRBV19	13	TRBD1	NA	CASSPTGGTEQYF	TGTGCCAGTAGTCCAACAGGGGGCACAGAGCAGTACTTC
TRBJ2-7	TRBV5-4	14	TRBD2	once	CASSFGGRDYEQYF	TGTGCCAGCAGCTTTGGCGGGAGGGACTACGAGCAGTACTTC
TRBJ2-4	TRBV5-6	14	NA	NA	CASSSGASKNIQYF	TGTGCCAGCAGCTCAGGGGCTTCCAAAAACATTCAGTACTTC
TRBJ2-3	TRBV6-2/TRBV6-3	16	TRBD2	medium-sized	CASSPGLAGLGNTQYF	TGTGCCAGCAGTCCGGGACTAGCGGGGCTAGGAAATACGCAGTATTTT
TRBJ1-3	TRBV7-2	15	NA	NA	CASSSQGSSGNTIYF	TGTGCCAGCAGCTCTCAGGGAAGCTCTGGAAACACCATATATTTT
TRBJ2-7	TRBV6-1	16	NA	once	CASSEYKGPLSYEQYF	TGTGCCAGCAGTGAATACAAGGGGCCCCTCTCCTACGAGCAGTACTTC
TRBJ2-7	TRBV19	17	TRBD1	NA	CASSTTRKGTGYNEQYF	TGTGCCAGTAGCACTACCCGCAAGGGGACAGGGTATAACGAGCAGTACTTC
TRBJ2-1	TRBV2	17	TRBD2	NA	CASRGGTSGRLYNEQFF	TGTGCCAGCAGGGGCGGGACTAGCGGGAGACTCTACAATGAGCAGTTCTTC
TRBJ2-1	TRBV5-6	15	NA	NA	CASSSFDSRYNEQFF	TGTGCCAGCAGCTCGTTCGACTCCCGCTACAATGAGCAGTTCTTC